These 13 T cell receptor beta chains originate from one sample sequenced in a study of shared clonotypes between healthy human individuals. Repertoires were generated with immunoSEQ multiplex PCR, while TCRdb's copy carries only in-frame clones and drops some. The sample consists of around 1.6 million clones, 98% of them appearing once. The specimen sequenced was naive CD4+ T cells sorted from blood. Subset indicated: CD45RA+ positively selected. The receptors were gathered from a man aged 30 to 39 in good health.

CDR3 in DNA: TGTGCCAGCAGGCCCCAGCGGGACCCCTTCAATGAGCAGTTCTTC. Its protein is CASRPQRDPFNEQFF. The V gene is TRBV7-9, the J gene TRBJ2-1; TRBD2 agrees at 7 bases. The CDR3 spans 15 residues. Germline V CDR1 and CDR2: SEHNR, FQNEAQ (reference sequence). The V and J ends lost 6 bases and 6 bases, in that order; junction bases with no gene match: 11.

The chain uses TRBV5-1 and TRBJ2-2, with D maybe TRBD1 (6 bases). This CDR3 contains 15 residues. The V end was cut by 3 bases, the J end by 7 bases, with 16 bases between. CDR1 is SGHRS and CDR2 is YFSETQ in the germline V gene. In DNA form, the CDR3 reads TGCGCCAGCAGCTGGATGGGGGCTGGGGTCGGGGAGCTGTTTTTT. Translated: CASSWMGAGVGELFF.

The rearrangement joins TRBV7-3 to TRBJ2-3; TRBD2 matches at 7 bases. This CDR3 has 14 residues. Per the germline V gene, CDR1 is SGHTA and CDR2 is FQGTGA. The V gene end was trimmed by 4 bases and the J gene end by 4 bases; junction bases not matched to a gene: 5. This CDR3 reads CASSSGGGADTQYF. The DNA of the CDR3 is TGTGCCAGCAGCTCCGGTGGGGGGGCAGATACGCAGTATTTT. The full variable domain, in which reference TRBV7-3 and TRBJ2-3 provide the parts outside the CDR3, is GAGVSQTPSNKVTEKGKYVELRCDPISGHTALYWYRQSLGQGPEFLIYFQGTGAADDSGLPNDRFFAVRPEGSVSTLKIQRTERGDSAVYLCASSSGGGADTQYFGPGTRLTVL.

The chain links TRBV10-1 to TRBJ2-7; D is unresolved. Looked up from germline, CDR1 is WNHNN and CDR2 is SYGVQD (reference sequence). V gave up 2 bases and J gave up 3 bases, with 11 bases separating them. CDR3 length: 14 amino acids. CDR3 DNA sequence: TGCGCCAGCAGTGAGGGTCCAAGGCTCTACGAGCAGTACTTC. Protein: CASSEGPRLYEQYF.

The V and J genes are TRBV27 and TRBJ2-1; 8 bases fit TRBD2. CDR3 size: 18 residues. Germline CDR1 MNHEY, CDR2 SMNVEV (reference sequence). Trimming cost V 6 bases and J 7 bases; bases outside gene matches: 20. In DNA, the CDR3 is TGTGCCAGCAGGAGAGTCTTAAGGCCGGGAGGGCCTAGGAATGAGCAGTTCTTC. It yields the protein CASRRVLRPGGPRNEQFF.

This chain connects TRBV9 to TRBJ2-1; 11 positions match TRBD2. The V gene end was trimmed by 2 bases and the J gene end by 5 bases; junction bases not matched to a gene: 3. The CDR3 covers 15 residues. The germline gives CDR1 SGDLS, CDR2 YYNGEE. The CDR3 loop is CASSVGTSGHNEQFF. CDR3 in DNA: TGTGCCAGCAGCGTTGGGACTAGCGGCCACAATGAGCAGTTCTTC.

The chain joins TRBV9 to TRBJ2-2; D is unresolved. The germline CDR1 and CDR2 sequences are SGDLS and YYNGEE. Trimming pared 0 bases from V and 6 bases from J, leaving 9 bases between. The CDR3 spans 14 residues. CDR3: CASSVDNWAGELFF. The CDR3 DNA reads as TGTGCCAGCAGCGTAGACAATTGGGCCGGGGAGCTGTTTTTT.

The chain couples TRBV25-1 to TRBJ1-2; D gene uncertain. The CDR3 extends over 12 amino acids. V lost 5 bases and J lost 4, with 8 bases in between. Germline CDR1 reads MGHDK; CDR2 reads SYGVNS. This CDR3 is CASSSSIYGYTF. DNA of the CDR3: TGTGCCAGCAGTTCTTCCATCTATGGCTACACCTTC.

DNA of the CDR3: TGCGCCAGCAGTCTACCTGGCGGGGGCGTAAATACGCAGTATTTT. Translated: CASSLPGGGVNTQYF. This chain uses TRBV23-1 with TRBJ2-3; TRBD2 might be the D (7 bases). TRBV23-1 qualifies as an ORF whose function is uncertain. V was trimmed by 4 bases and J by 7 bases, leaving 18 bases between them. The CDR3 runs 15 residues.

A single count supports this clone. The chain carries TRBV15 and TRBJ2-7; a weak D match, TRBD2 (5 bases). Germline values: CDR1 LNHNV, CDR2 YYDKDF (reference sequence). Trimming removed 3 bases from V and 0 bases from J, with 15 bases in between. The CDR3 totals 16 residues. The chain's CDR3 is CATSRGIGGASYEQYF. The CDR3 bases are TGTGCCACCAGCAGGGGCATTGGAGGTGCCTCCTACGAGCAGTACTTC.

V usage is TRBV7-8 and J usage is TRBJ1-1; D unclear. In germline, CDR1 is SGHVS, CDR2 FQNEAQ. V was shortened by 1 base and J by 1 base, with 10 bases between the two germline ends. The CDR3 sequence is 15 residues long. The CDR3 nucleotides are TGTGCCAGCAGCTTAGAAGGCCACCCGAACACTGAAGCTTTCTTT. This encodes CASSLEGHPNTEAFF.

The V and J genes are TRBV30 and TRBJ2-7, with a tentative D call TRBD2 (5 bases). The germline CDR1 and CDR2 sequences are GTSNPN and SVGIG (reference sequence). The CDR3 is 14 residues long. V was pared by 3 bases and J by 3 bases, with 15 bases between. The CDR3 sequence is CAWRARDMIYEQYF. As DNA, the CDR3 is TGTGCCTGGAGAGCCCGGGATATGATCTACGAGCAGTACTTC.

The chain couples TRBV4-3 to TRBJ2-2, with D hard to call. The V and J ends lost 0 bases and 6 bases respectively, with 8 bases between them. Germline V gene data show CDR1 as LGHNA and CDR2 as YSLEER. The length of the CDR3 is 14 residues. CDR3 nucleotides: TGCGCCAGCAGCCAAGATACGCGAGCCGGGGAGCTGTTTTTT. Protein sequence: CASSQDTRAGELFF.